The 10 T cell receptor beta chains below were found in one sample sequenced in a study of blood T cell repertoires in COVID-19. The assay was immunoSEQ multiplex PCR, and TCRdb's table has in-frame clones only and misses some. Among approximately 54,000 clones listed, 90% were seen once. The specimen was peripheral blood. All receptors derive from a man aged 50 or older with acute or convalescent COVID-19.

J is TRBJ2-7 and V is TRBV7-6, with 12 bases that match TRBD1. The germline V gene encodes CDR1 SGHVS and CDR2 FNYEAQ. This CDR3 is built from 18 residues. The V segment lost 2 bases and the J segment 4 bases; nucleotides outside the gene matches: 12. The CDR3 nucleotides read TGTGCCAGCAGCTTATCCGCTCCTTCGGGACAGGGGGCTTACGAGCAGTACTTC. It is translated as CASSLSAPSGQGAYEQYF.

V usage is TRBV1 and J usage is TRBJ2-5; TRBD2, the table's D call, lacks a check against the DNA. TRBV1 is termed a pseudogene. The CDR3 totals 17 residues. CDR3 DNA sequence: TGCACCAGCAGCCAAGATCCCCCGGGACTAGCGAGGGAGACCCAGTACTTC. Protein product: CTSSQDPPGLARETQYF.

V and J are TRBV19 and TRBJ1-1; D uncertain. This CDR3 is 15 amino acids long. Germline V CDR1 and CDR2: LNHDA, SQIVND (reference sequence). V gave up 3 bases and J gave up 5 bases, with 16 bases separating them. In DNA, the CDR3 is TGTGCCAGTAGTATCGGACCGGGAGGCTCGACTGAAGCTTTCTTT. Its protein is CASSIGPGGSTEAFF.

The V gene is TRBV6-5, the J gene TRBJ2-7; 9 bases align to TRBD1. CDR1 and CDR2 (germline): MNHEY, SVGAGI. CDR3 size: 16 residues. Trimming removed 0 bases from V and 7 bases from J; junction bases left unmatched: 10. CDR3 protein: CASSYSFRTGAREQYF. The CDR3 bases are TGTGCCAGCAGTTACTCGTTCAGGACAGGGGCACGAGAGCAGTACTTC.

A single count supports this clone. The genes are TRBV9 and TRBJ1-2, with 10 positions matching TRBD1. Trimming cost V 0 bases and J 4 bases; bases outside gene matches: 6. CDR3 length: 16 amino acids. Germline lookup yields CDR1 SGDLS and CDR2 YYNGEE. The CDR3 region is CASSVARTGGGYGYTF. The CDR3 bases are TGTGCCAGCAGCGTAGCCAGGACAGGGGGAGGCTATGGCTACACCTTC.

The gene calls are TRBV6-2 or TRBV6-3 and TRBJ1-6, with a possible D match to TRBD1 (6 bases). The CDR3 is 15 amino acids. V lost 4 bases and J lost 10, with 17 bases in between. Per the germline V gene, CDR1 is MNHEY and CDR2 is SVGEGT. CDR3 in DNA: TGTGCCAGCAGTTCGATAGGACAGAGCAGATCACCCCTCCACTTT. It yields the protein CASSSIGQSRSPLHF.

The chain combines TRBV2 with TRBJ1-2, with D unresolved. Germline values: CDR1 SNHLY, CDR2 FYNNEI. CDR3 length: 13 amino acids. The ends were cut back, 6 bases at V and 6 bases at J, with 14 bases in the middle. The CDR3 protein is CASSLHEGDGYTF. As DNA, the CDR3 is TGTGCCAGCAGCTTACACGAGGGTGATGGCTACACCTTC.

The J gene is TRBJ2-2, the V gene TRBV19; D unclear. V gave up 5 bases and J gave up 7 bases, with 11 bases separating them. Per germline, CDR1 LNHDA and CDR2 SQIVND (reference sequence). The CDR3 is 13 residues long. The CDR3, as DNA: TGTGCCAGTAGTCAAGGTAGAGGCGGGGAGCTGTTTTTT. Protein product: CASSQGRGGELFF.

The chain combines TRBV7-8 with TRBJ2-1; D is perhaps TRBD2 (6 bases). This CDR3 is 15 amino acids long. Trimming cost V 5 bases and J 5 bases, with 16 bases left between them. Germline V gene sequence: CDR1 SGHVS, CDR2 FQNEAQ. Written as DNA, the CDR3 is TGTGCCAGCAGCCCACCGGGAGCATTTCACAATGAGCAGTTCTTC. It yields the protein CASSPPGAFHNEQFF.

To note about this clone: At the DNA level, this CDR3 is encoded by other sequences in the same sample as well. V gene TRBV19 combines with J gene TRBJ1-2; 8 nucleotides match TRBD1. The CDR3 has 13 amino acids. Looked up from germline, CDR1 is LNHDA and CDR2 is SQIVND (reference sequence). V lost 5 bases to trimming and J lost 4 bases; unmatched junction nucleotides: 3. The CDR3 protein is CASSPDRGYGYTF. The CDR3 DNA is TGTGCCAGTAGTCCCGACAGGGGCTATGGCTACACCTTC.